The clone carrying this T cell receptor beta chain was detected only once. Antigen: not known. As handled by the study authors: A clonotype over 5% of the repertoire counted as a possible leukemic clone, a few dozen overall. The protocol was immunoSEQ multiplex PCR, while the TCRdb copy is restricted to in-frame clones and leaves out a portion. The V and J calls and the clone size are those of that table, but D and trimming were determined from the DNA. The repertoire holds 4,500 to 5,500 clones, with around 90% as singletons. V was cut by 7 bases and J by 4 bases, with 11 bases left in between. The germline CDR1 and CDR2 sequences are MNHEY and SMNVEV (reference sequence). This CDR3 contains 14 residues. The data originate from a study of STAT5B mutations in CD4+ large granular lymphocyte leukemia. Findings and caveats of the study: Top patient clones used TRBV06 genes more often: 8/27 versus 2/35 in controls.

The sequencing sample was made of PBMCs. The receptor was derived from a man in his forties or fifties with CD4+ T-cell large granular lymphocyte leukemia. The chain combines TRBV27 with TRBJ2-6; D possibly corresponds to TRBD1 (5 bases). The CDR3 here is CASTQGSGANVLTF. CDR3 in DNA: TGTGCCAGCACCCAGGGTTCCGGGGCCAACGTCCTGACTTTC. Full variable domain (missing parts from reference TRBV27 and TRBJ2-6): EAQVTQNPRYLITVTGKKLTVTCSQNMNHEYMSWYRQDPGLGLRQIYYSMNVEVTDKGDVPEGYKVSRKEKRNFPLILESPSPNQTSLYFCASTQGSGANVLTFGAGSRLTVL.